The TCR beta chain under discussion was sequenced for a study of graft-versus-host responses after intestinal transplantation. The wider study: Multivisceral, liver-intestinal, or isolated intestinal grafts were transplanted into recipients. Every recipient had anti-thymocyte globulin induction and two to three years of tacrolimus plus steroids.

This table comes from immunoSEQ multiplex PCR, and its TCRdb copy is limited to in-frame clones, with some not included. Among approximately 130,000 clones listed, more than 80% were seen once. A word on this clone: Its cognate antigen is unknown.

The study's findings and limits: GvH clonotypes were identified within recipient marrow, with a subset emerging first in ileum or blood. Within allografts, high graft-versus-host to host-versus-graft clonal ratios were seen among patients with graft-donor T cell macrochimerism.

This CDR3 has 12 residues. V was cut by 6 bases and J by 1 base, with 7 bases left in between. The sequences come from unstimulated CD4+ T cells sorted from spleen or lymph node cells, collected before intestinal transplant. V gene TRBV23-1 combines with J gene TRBJ2-7; D gene unclear. TRBV23-1 is an ORF for which the function is uncertain. This receptor was obtained from a human donor who received an intestinal transplant. In DNA form, the CDR3 reads TGCGCCAGCAGGGACCTGTCCTACGAGCAGTACTTC. This encodes CASRDLSYEQYF.